This is a list of T cell receptor beta chains from one sample in a study of T cells in Graves' hyperthyroidism and ophthalmopathy. In TCRdb, the multiplex PCR reads were re-called with MiXCR into one record per CDR3 protein. This sample has fewer than 500,000 distinct CDR3 sequences; roughly 15% occur once, and the top ten carry 15% to 20%. The specimen was blood. Source of these receptors: a woman in her twenties or thirties with Graves' ophthalmopathy. CDR3s include the opening cysteine and the closing phenylalanine or tryptophan. D genes are given only for firm matches. Some rows have no size entry. The others give once, few or many, or a class for an expanded clone.

clone_size	j_call	d_call	v_call	cdr3_aa	cdr3_nt
many	TRBJ1-3	TRBD1	TRBV29-1	CSVEVDLGQGSGNTIYF	TGCAGCGTTGAAGTCGATTTGGGACAGGGGTCTGGAAACACCATATATTTT
many	TRBJ1-1	-	TRBV10-3	CAISESIVGLRGNTEAFF	TGTGCCATCAGTGAGTCGATTGTTGGTTTGAGGGGAAACACTGAAGCTTTCTTT
-	TRBJ1-2	-	TRBV11-2	CASSLESPRNGYTF	TGTGCCAGCAGCTTAGAATCCCCAAGGAATGGCTACACCTTC
-	TRBJ1-4	TRBD1	TRBV4-2	CASSQGTGKQHEKLFF	TGTGCCAGCAGCCAAGGGACAGGGAAGCAACATGAAAAACTGTTTTTT
-	TRBJ2-5	-	TRBV12-3/TRBV12-4	CASQARGETQYF	TGTGCCAGCCAAGCGCGTGGGGAGACCCAGTACTTC
few	TRBJ1-1	-	TRBV18	CASSPPGGVNTEAFF	TGTGCCAGCTCACCACCGGGCGGGGTGAACACTGAAGCTTTCTTT
many	TRBJ2-4	TRBD1	TRBV28	CASSRSGTGRHIQYF	TGTGCCAGCAGTCGGTCCGGGACAGGGAGGCACATTCAGTACTTC
-	TRBJ2-7	-	TRBV19	CASSMNPRQGEQYF	TGTGCCAGTAGTATGAATCCCCGCCAGGGCGAGCAGTACTTC
many	TRBJ1-1	-	TRBV6-1	CASSLISIDGSNTEAFF	TGTGCCAGCAGTCTAATATCTATAGACGGCTCGAACACTGAAGCTTTCTTT
many	TRBJ2-5	-	TRBV9	CASNGGPGAQETQYF	TGTGCCAGCAATGGGGGTCCGGGGGCCCAAGAGACCCAGTACTTC
many	TRBJ2-7	-	TRBV12-3/TRBV12-4	CASSFRGGDEQYF	TGTGCCAGCAGTTTTCGAGGGGGGGACGAGCAGTACTTC
many	TRBJ2-5	-	TRBV10-3	CAISESDRAQYF	TGTGCCATCAGTGAGTCCGATCGGGCCCAGTACTTC
-	TRBJ2-3	-	TRBV5-1	CASSPSARSTDTQYF	TGCGCCAGCAGCCCGTCCGCCCGGAGCACAGATACGCAGTATTTT
many	TRBJ2-7	-	TRBV30	CAWNGDKPYEQYF	TGTGCCTGGAACGGGGATAAACCCTACGAGCAGTACTTC
-	TRBJ1-3	-	TRBV18	CASSPPDTAPGNTIYF	TGTGCCAGCTCACCCCCAGACACCGCCCCTGGAAACACCATATATTTT